This TCR beta chain was sequenced for a study of PD-L1 blockade in urothelial cancer. Study as a whole: Before enrollment, 0 to 3 chemotherapy regimens had been given to patients. There were a median of approximately 130,000 T cells in blood samples.

CDR3 length: 13 residues. CDR1 is MDHEN and CDR2 is SYDVKM in the germline V gene. Germline trimming cut 1 base from V and 9 bases from J; bases unmatched to any gene: 3. Data came from immunoSEQ multiplex PCR; TCRdb stores just in-frame clones and leaves some out. Among roughly 74,000 clones listed, 87% were seen once. Sampling of each patient yielded between 1 and 8 specimens, collected pretreatment and on-treatment. V usage is TRBV28 and J usage is TRBJ2-1, with TRBD1 matching 7 bases. Specimen: PBMCs, collected around atezolizumab (anti-PD-L1) treatment. This TCR derives from a woman between 65 and 79 years old with urothelial cancer. The CDR3 DNA is TGTGCCAGCAGTTTATACAGGGGTTTTGAGCAGTTCTTC. This encodes CASSLYRGFEQFF.